This record covers a single T cell receptor beta chain. The antigen remains undetermined. There are 15 residues in the CDR3. CDR1 MNHNY and CDR2 SVGAGI come from the germline V gene (reference sequence). Losses at the gene ends were 4 bases for V and 3 bases for J; bases not matched to a gene: 2. The data were obtained in a study of PD-1 blockade in classical Hodgkin lymphoma. Overall study findings and caveats: Prior therapy or disease activity may underlie the repertoire differences, whose causes remain undefined. Relative to healthy donors, newly diagnosed patients reportedly had lower baseline TCR diversity, which was reported as lower still in relapsed/refractory patients.

Assay used: immunoSEQ multiplex PCR; TCRdb lists only in-frame clones, some missing. The table has some 23,000 clones, 70% to 80% seen once. All patients experienced relapse after autologous stem cell transplantation, and brentuximab vedotin exposure was variable. This TCR derives from a human donor with classical Hodgkin lymphoma. The source was peripheral blood mononuclear cells (PBMCs), collected before the second cycle of nivolumab. The chain has TRBV6-6 and TRBJ2-7; 14 bases agree with TRBD2. CDR3 sequence reads: CASSWGTSGSYEQYF. The CDR3 DNA sequence: TGTGCCAGCAGTTGGGGGACTAGCGGGAGCTACGAGCAGTACTTC.